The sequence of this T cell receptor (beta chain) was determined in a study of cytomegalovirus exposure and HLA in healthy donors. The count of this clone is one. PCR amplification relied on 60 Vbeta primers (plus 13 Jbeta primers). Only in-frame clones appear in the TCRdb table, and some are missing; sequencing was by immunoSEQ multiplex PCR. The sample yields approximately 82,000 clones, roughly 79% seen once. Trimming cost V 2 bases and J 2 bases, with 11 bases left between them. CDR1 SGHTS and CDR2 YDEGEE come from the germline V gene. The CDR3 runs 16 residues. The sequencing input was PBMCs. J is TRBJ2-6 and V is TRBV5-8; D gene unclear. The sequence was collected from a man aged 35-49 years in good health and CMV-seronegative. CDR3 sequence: CASSFPSHTGANVLTF. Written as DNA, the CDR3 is TGTGCCAGCAGCTTTCCTTCCCACACTGGGGCCAACGTCCTGACTTTC.